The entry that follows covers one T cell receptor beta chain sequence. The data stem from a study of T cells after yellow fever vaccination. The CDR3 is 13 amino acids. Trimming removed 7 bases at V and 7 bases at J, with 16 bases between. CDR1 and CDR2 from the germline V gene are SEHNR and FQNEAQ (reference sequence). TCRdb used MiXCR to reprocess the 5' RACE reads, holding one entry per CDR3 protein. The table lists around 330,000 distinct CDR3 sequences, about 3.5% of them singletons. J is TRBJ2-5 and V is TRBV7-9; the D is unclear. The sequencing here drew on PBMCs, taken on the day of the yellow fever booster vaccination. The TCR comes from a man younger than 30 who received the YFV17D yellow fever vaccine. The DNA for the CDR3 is TGTGCCAGCATACCCCAGAACCTGTGGACCCAGTACTTC. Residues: CASIPQNLWTQYF. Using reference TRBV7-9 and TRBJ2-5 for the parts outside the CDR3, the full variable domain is DTGVSQNPRHKITKRGQNVTFRCDPISEHNRLYWYRQTLGQGPEFLTYFQNEAQLEKSRLLSDRFSAERPKGSFSTLEIQRTEQGDSAMYLCASIPQNLWTQYFGPGTRLLVL.